Listed below are T cell receptor beta chains from one sample, sequenced in a study of blood T cell repertoires in COVID-19. Some clones are missing from TCRdb's copy, which holds only in-frame ones; the method was immunoSEQ multiplex PCR. The sample lists under 250,000 clones; about 90% were seen once. Sequences were obtained from PBMCs or T cells enriched from blood (not recorded which). The receptors derive from a woman in her twenties or thirties with acute COVID-19. Each CDR3 is given with its conserved first and last residue.

v_call,cdr3_length,j_call,cdr3_aa
TRBV6-1,13,TRBJ1-6,CASSEDSYSPLHF
TRBV5-8,15,TRBJ2-3,CASSRSPTGGYTQYF
TRBV4-1,20,TRBJ2-6,CASSQTRAQSIPSGANVLTF
TRBV30,13,TRBJ1-3,CAWRQKSGNTIYF
TRBV30,14,TRBJ2-7,CAWSDWTGGAEQYF
TRBV7-9,15,TRBJ2-1,CASSPDRANGNEQFF
TRBV5-1,14,TRBJ1-5,CASSLFAGEQPQHF
TRBV7-2,13,TRBJ2-7,CASSPPADYEQYF
TRBV6-5,15,TRBJ1-2,CASSSDRDIYDGYTF
TRBV18,13,TRBJ2-3,CASSPSGTDTQYF
TRBV10-1,15,TRBJ1-3,CASRDVGGSGNTIYF
TRBV7-6,15,TRBJ1-5,CASSFTSGGNQPQHF
TRBV2,15,TRBJ2-3,CASSFRDFETDTQYF
TRBV5-6,15,TRBJ2-7,CASSRDMAGSYEQYF
TRBV11-2,15,TRBJ2-2,CASSISGGEAGELFF
TRBV19,15,TRBJ2-1,CASSQGQGPYNEQFF
TRBV20-1,10,TRBJ2-5,CSALLETQYF
TRBV14,14,TRBJ1-6,CASSQTGGGSPLHF
TRBV7-2,16,TRBJ1-1,CASSLLQDRDDTEAFF
TRBV4-1,14,TRBJ1-1,CASREPGTYTEAFF
TRBV9,16,TRBJ2-7,CASSVETAGGLYEQYF
TRBV6-4,17,TRBJ1-6,CASSDSRNRGRNSPLHF
TRBV5-1,15,TRBJ1-5,CASSLEGGLYQPQHF
TRBV3-1/TRBV3-2,17,TRBJ1-5,CASSPSGDRGTNQPQHF
TRBV19,14,TRBJ1-4,CASSFPGVGEKLFF
TRBV27,20,TRBJ2-3,CASSLSGQPLTWSRTDTQYF
TRBV11-2,16,TRBJ1-2,CASSSGQGAYNYGYTF
TRBV9,15,TRBJ1-1,CASSVEGVVGTEAFF
TRBV9,16,TRBJ1-1,CASSPKAYREGTEAFF
TRBV28,15,TRBJ1-5,CASSSGTGGSQPQHF
TRBV10-1,15,TRBJ2-2,CASSVGTTNTGELFF
TRBV4-1,16,TRBJ1-5,CASSPFIGVFNQPQHF
TRBV25-1,15,TRBJ1-1,CASSDGTGMNTEAFF
TRBV5-1,15,TRBJ1-4,CASSLEGQRYEKLFF
TRBV18,18,TRBJ1-3,CASSTRGQGTLLGNTIYF
TRBV9,15,TRBJ2-1,CASSVTSGGYNEQFF
TRBV9,13,TRBJ1-1,CASSVALGPEAFF
TRBV28,14,TRBJ2-7,CASSFDSTAYEQYF
TRBV3-1/TRBV3-2,13,TRBJ2-5,CASSQEGGETQYF
TRBV3-1/TRBV3-2,14,TRBJ2-3,CASSQALEADTQYF